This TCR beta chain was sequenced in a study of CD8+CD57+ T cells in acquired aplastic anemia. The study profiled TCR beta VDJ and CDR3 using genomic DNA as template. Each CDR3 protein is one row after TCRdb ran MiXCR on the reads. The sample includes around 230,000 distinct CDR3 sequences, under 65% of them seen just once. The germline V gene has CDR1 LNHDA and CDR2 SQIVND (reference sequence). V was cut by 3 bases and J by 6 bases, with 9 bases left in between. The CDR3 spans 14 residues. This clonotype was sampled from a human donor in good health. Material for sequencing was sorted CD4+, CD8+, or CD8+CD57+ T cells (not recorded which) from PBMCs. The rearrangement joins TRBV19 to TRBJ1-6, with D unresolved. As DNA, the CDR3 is TGTGCCAGTAGTATTGTATCCCGTAATTCACCCCTCCACTTT. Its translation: CASSIVSRNSPLHF.